The 23 T cell receptor beta chains reported below all come from one sample, sequenced in a study of T cell repertoires in cytomegalovirus infection. TCRdb re-called the reads through MiXCR, storing one row per CDR3 protein. The data show some 180,000 distinct CDR3 sequences, about 21% seen once. Sequenced material: PBMCs. These receptors all come from a human donor in good health (CMV status not recorded). Some clones in this sample may be carry-over from other donors' samples.

In this sample, this clonotype turned up many times. The chain combines TRBV7-9 with TRBJ2-5, with 8 nucleotides matching TRBD1. With 5 bases clipped from V and 1 base from J, the junction kept 9 bases outside the gene matches. The CDR3 loop spans 16 amino acids. CDR1 and CDR2 from the germline V gene are SEHNR and FQNEAQ (reference sequence). CDR3 region: CASSPRTGSPQETQYF. The CDR3 coding sequence is TGTGCCAGCAGCCCTCGGACAGGGTCGCCCCAAGAGACCCAGTACTTC.

This sequence joins TRBV5-1 and TRBJ1-4; TRBD1 is a possible D gene (5 bases). In germline, CDR1 is SGHRS, CDR2 YFSETQ. V was trimmed by 0 bases and J by 7 bases, leaving 13 bases between them. This CDR3 is built from 15 residues. This CDR3 reads CASSLDRSGREKLFF. CDR3 bases: TGCGCCAGCAGCTTGGACAGGTCGGGACGTGAAAAACTGTTTTTT.

This clonotype was seen ten or more times. The V and J genes are TRBV5-6 and TRBJ2-3; TRBD2 agrees at 9 bases. The CDR3 is 19 residues long. Germline-derived CDR1 and CDR2 are SGHDT and YYEEEE. The junction had 15 bases not matched to a gene; V was cut back by 2 bases and J by 2 bases. CDR3 sequence reads: CASSFTAGLAGPLTDTQYF. In DNA form, the CDR3 reads TGTGCCAGCAGCTTTACGGCTGGGCTAGCGGGACCCCTCACAGATACGCAGTATTTT. Variable domain in full (rest from reference TRBV5-6 and TRBJ2-3): DAGVTQSPTHLIKTRGQQVTLRCSPKSGHDTVSWYQQALGQGPQFIFQYYEEEERQRGNFPDRFSGHQFPNYSSELNVNALLLGDSALYLCASSFTAGLAGPLTDTQYFGPGTRLTVL.

This clonotype has more than one count but fewer than ten. The CDR3 DNA follows: TGTGCCAGCAGTTACGATCTCCGGGGAGGCTATGGCTACACCTTC. The encoded protein is CASSYDLRGGYGYTF. The chain joins TRBV6-2 or TRBV6-3 to TRBJ1-2; D is ambiguous. V gave up 2 bases and J gave up 4 bases, with 14 bases separating them. From germline, CDR1 is MNHEY and CDR2 SVGEGT. The CDR3 loop spans 15 amino acids.

This clonotype was recorded a few times. The DNA of the CDR3 is TGTGCCAGCAGTACTAGCGGATCCTACGAGCAGTACTTC. Protein: CASSTSGSYEQYF. The chain links TRBV7-2 to TRBJ2-7, with 8 bases lining up with TRBD2. Germline V gives CDR1 SGHTA, CDR2 FQGNSA. The CDR3 is 13 residues long. Unmatched junction bases numbered 2, after V lost 6 bases and J lost 1 base.

The chain uses TRBV5-1 and TRBJ2-3; 10 nucleotides line up with TRBD2. Germline V gene lookup returns CDR1 SGHRS and CDR2 YFSETQ. Germline trimming cut 5 bases from V and 4 bases from J; bases unmatched to any gene: 7. This CDR3 is built from 15 residues. The CDR3 DNA follows: TGCGCCAGCAGGCCGACTAGCGGGCGGTCAGATACGCAGTATTTT. Amino acid sequence: CASRPTSGRSDTQYF.

The chain uses TRBV12-3 or TRBV12-4 and TRBJ2-1; TRBD1 agrees at 10 bases. The junction had 7 bases not matched to a gene; V was cut back by 5 bases and J by 9 bases. The CDR3 contains 14 residues. Written as DNA, the CDR3 is TGTGCCAGCAGTCTAGACAGGGGGCGAACTGAGCAGTTCTTC. This encodes CASSLDRGRTEQFF.

At least ten counts were recorded for this clonotype. This chain connects TRBV28 to TRBJ2-1, with TRBD1 identical over 9 bases. The CDR3 consists of 16 residues. From germline, CDR1 is MDHEN and CDR2 SYDVKM. The junction had 10 bases not matched to a gene; V was cut back by 5 bases and J by 5 bases. CDR3 nucleotide sequence: TGTGCCAGCAGTCCAAACAGGGGGCTAGGTGACAATGAGCAGTTCTTC. Translating it yields CASSPNRGLGDNEQFF.

The chain employs TRBV19 and TRBJ1-1; D is unclear. V lost 3 bases, J lost 1 base, and 12 bases lay in between. The CDR3 extends over 15 amino acids. Germline V gene data show CDR1 as LNHDA and CDR2 as SQIVND (reference sequence). CDR3 nucleotide sequence: TGTGCCAGTAGTATCTCGCCTGGTGCGAACACTGAAGCTTTCTTT. It is translated as CASSISPGANTEAFF.

The chain joins TRBV12-3 or TRBV12-4 to TRBJ1-2; D remains unclear. CDR3 length: 11 amino acids. CDR3 coding DNA: TGTGCTACCGAGGCACACTATGGCTACACCTTC. It is translated as CATEAHYGYTF.

Ten or more counts support this clonotype. V is TRBV7-3 and J is TRBJ1-1; D may be TRBD1 (6 bases). Trimming cost V 5 bases and J 5 bases, with 15 bases left between them. The CDR3 sequence is 14 residues long. Germline lookup yields CDR1 SGHTA and CDR2 FQGTGA. The CDR3 protein is CASSQNREATEAFF. The CDR3 DNA reads TGTGCCAGCAGCCAAAACAGGGAGGCGACTGAAGCTTTCTTT.

This clonotype was seen many times. The chain carries TRBV12-3 or TRBV12-4 and TRBJ2-7; D is perhaps TRBD2 (6 bases). The CDR3 is 15 residues long. The germline V and J ends were trimmed by 5 bases and 2 bases, with 16 bases remaining between them. CDR3: CASSGRRGWAYEQYF. The CDR3 DNA reads TGTGCCAGCAGTGGCCGGCGGGGTTGGGCCTACGAGCAGTACTTC.

The chain recombines TRBV6-2 or TRBV6-3 with TRBJ2-1, with TRBD2 as a possible D gene (5 bases). The V end lost 6 bases, the J end lost 8 bases, and 14 bases lay between the germline ends. The length of the CDR3 is 13 residues. Germline V gene data show CDR1 as MNHEY and CDR2 as SVGEGT. In nucleotides, the CDR3 is TGTGCCAGCAGGGAGGTCGACAAGGATGAGCAGTTCTTC. It is translated as CASREVDKDEQFF.

The J gene is TRBJ2-7, the V gene TRBV5-1; TRBD1 might be the D (5 bases). V lost 2 bases and J lost 5, with 14 bases in between. The CDR3 extends over 14 amino acids. From germline, CDR1 is SGHRS and CDR2 YFSETQ. In nucleotides, the CDR3 is TGCGCCAGCAGCTTCGTAGGGGCCGGCGACGAGCAGTACTTC. Translated: CASSFVGAGDEQYF. The complete variable domain, with remaining parts taken from reference TRBV5-1 and TRBJ2-7, reads KAGVTQTPRYLIKTRGQQVTLSCSPISGHRSVSWYQQTPGQGLQFLFEYFSETQRNKGNFPGRFSGRQFSNSRSEMNVSTLELGDSALYLCASSFVGAGDEQYFGPGTRLTVT.

At least ten counts were recorded for this clonotype. The chain uses TRBV11-2 and TRBJ2-3; 9 bases map to TRBD1. Trimming removed 5 bases from V and 4 bases from J; junction bases left unmatched: 7. This CDR3 is built from 15 residues. From germline, CDR1 is SGHAT and CDR2 FQNNGV. CDR3 nucleotide sequence: TGTGCCAGCAGCGAAGACAGGGGGTGGTCAGATACGCAGTATTTT. It yields the protein CASSEDRGWSDTQYF.

This clonotype was counted at least ten times. The gene calls are TRBV7-7 and TRBJ2-3; D is unresolved. This CDR3 is built from 13 residues. V lost 4 bases and J 5 bases, leaving 10 bases between the germline ends. Germline CDR1 reads SSHAT; CDR2 reads FNYEAQ (reference sequence). The DNA of the CDR3 is TGTGCCAGCAGCTATACGACTGGAGATACGCAGTATTTT. It yields the protein CASSYTTGDTQYF.

The V and J genes are TRBV28 and TRBJ1-1; 7 nucleotides match TRBD1. CDR1 is MDHEN, CDR2 SYDVKM, per germline. There are 15 residues in the CDR3. Trimming removed 2 bases from V and 2 bases from J; junction bases left unmatched: 5. The chain's CDR3 is CASSLQGGGNTEAFF. CDR3 in DNA: TGTGCCAGCAGTTTACAGGGGGGCGGCAACACTGAAGCTTTCTTT. Using reference TRBV28 and TRBJ1-1 for the parts outside the CDR3, the full variable domain is DVKVTQSSRYLVKRTGEKVFLECVQDMDHENMFWYRQDPGLGLRLIYFSYDVKMKEKGDIPEGYSVSREKKERFSLILESASTNQTSMYLCASSLQGGGNTEAFFGQGTRLTVV.

The CDR3 DNA reads TGCGCCAGCAGCCAAGATGTCAGGAGACGCCTTGAAGCTTTCTTT. This codes for CASSQDVRRRLEAFF. The rearrangement joins TRBV4-1 to TRBJ1-1, with D unclear. The CDR3 runs 15 residues. The germline V and J ends were trimmed by 0 bases and 7 bases, with 15 bases remaining between them. CDR1 and CDR2 (germline): MGHRA, YSYEKL.

This clonotype was counted only a few times. V is TRBV27 and J is TRBJ2-1, with 9 bases aligning to TRBD2. Germline CDR1 and CDR2: MNHEY and SMNVEV (reference sequence). V was pared by 7 bases and J by 10 bases, with 23 bases of the junction left unmatched. The CDR3 is made up of 18 amino acids. CDR3 bases: TGTGCCAGCACCACCTTAGGGCGGGGCGGGGGGGCCTTACCCGAGCAGTTCTTC. It specifies CASTTLGRGGGALPEQFF.

This clonotype appeared many times. The V call is TRBV7-2, the J call TRBJ1-5, with D possibly matching TRBD1 (5 bases). Trimming stripped 3 bases from V and 1 base from J, with 10 bases between. The CDR3 runs to 15 residues. Germline CDR1 reads SGHTA; CDR2 reads FQGNSA. CDR3 amino acids: CASSFQGGSNQPQHF. As DNA, the CDR3 is TGTGCCAGCAGCTTTCAGGGCGGGAGCAATCAGCCCCAGCATTTT. The whole variable domain, remainder taken from reference TRBV7-2 and TRBJ1-5, is GAGVSQSPSNKVTEKGKDVELRCDPISGHTALYWYRQSLGQGLEFLIYFQGNSAPDKSGLPSDRFSAERTGGSVSTLTIQRTQQEDSAVYLCASSFQGGSNQPQHFGDGTRLSIL.

The rearrangement links TRBV20-1 to TRBJ2-1, with D maybe TRBD2 (5 bases). The CDR3 totals 12 residues. V dropped 5 bases and J dropped 8 bases, with 13 bases sitting between them. Germline loops: CDR1 DFQATT, CDR2 SNEGSKA (reference sequence). This CDR3 reads CSAAPGSHEQFF. CDR3 coding DNA: TGCAGTGCTGCCCCGGGGTCCCATGAGCAGTTCTTC.

This clonotype was recorded at least ten times. V and J are TRBV12-5 and TRBJ2-1; D uncertain. Looked up from germline, CDR1 is LGHNT and CDR2 is FRNRAP. The CDR3 contains 13 residues. Trimming removed 2 bases at V and 8 bases at J, with 10 bases between. The CDR3 nucleotides read TGTGCTAGTGGTTTGTGGGATAGCCATGAGCAGTTCTTC. As protein: CASGLWDSHEQFF. The full variable domain, with the rest looked up from reference TRBV12-5 and TRBJ2-1, is DARVTQTPRHKVTEMGQEVTMRCQPILGHNTVFWYRQTMMQGLELLAYFRNRAPLDDSGMPKDRFSAEMPDATLATLKIQPSEPRDSAVYFCASGLWDSHEQFFGPGTRLTVL.

This clonotype appeared many times. The V gene is TRBV7-8, the J gene TRBJ1-4, with 7 bases identical to TRBD1. The CDR3 sequence is 17 residues long. Germline trimming cut 1 base from V and 7 bases from J; bases unmatched to any gene: 12. Per germline, CDR1 SGHVS and CDR2 FQNEAQ. The CDR3 loop reads CASSLVRPTGFGEKLFF. CDR3 DNA sequence: TGTGCCAGCAGCTTAGTTCGGCCGACAGGGTTTGGTGAAAAACTGTTTTTT.